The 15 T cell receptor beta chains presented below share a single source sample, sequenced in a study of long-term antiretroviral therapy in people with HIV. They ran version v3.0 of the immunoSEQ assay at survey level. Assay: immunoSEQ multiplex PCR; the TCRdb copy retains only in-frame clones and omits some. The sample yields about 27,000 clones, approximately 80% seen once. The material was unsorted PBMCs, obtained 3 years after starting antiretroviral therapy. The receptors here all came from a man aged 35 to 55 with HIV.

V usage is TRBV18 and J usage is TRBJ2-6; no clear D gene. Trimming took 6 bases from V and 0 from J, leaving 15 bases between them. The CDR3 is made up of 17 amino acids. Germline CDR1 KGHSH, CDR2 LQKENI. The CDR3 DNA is TGTGCCAGCTCCCATCAAGAAGCCCCCTCTGGGGCCAACGTCCTGACTTTC. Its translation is CASSHQEAPSGANVLTF.

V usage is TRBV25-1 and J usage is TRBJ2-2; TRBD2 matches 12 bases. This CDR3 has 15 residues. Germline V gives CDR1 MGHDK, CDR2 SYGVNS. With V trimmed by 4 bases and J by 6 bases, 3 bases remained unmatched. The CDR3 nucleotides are TGTGCCAGCAGTGGGCTAGCGGGAGGGGCCGGGGAGCTGTTTTTT. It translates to CASSGLAGGAGELFF.

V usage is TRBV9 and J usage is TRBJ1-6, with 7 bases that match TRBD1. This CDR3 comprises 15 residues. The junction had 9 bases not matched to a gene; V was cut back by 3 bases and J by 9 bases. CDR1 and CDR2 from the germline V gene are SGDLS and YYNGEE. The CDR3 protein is CASSARQGESSPLHF. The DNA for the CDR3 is TGTGCCAGCAGCGCAAGACAGGGTGAGTCTTCACCCCTCCACTTT.

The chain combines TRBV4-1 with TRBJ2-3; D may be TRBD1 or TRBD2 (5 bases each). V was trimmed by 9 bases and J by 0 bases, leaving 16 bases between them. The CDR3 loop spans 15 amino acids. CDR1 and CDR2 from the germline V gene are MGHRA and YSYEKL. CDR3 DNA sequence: TGCGCCAGTAACTTTGGGACGGAAAGCACAGATACGCAGTATTTT. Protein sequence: CASNFGTESTDTQYF.

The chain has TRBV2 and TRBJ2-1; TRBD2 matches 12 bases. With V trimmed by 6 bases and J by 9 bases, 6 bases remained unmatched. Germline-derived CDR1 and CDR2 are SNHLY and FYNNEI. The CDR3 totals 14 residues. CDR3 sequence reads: CASRDKTSGGEQFF. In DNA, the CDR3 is TGTGCCAGCAGAGATAAGACTAGCGGGGGTGAGCAGTTCTTC.

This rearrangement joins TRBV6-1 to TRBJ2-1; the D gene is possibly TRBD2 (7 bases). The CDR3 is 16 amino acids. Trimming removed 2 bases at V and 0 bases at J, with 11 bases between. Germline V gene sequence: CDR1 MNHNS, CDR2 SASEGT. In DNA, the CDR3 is TGTGCCAGCAGTGAATCACGGGGGGCCTCCTACAATGAGCAGTTCTTC. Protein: CASSESRGASYNEQFF.

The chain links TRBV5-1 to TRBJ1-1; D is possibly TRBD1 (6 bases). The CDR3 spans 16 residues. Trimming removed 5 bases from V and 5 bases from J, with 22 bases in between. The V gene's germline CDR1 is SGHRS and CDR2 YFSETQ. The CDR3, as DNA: TGCGCCAGCAGTTTAGGTGGGCCAGGGGTCTTAACTGAAGCTTTCTTT. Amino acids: CASSLGGPGVLTEAFF.

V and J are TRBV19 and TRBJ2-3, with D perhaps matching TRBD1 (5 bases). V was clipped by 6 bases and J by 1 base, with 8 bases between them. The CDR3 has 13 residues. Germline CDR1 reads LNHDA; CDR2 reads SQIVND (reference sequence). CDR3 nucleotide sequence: TGTGCCAGTAGCCTAGGGGGCACAGATACGCAGTATTTT. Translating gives CASSLGGTDTQYF.

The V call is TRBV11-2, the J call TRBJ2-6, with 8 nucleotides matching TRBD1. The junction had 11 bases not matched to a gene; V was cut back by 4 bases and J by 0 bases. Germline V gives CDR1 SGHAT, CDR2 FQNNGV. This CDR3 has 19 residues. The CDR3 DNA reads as TGTGCCAGCAGCTCTAATCCGGGACAGGACCGCTCTGGGGCCAACGTCCTGACTTTC. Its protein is CASSSNPGQDRSGANVLTF.

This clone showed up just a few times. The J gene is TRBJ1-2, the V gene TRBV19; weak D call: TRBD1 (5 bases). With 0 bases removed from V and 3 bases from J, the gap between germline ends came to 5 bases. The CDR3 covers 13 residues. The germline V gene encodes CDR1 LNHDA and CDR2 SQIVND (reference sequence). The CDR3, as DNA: TGTGCCAGTAGTATAGACAGGGACTATGGCTACACCTTC. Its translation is CASSIDRDYGYTF.

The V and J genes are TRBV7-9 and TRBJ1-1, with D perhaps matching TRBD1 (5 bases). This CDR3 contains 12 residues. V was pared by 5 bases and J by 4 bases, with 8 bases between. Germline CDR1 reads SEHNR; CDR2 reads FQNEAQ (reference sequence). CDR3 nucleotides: TGTGCCAGCAGCACGGGACTCACTGAAGCTTTCTTT. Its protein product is CASSTGLTEAFF.

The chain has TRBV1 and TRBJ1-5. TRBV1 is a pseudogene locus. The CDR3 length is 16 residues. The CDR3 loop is CTSSHLRGVSNQPQHF. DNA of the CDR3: TGCACCAGCAGCCACCTTCGGGGGGTAAGCAATCAGCCCCAGCATTTT.

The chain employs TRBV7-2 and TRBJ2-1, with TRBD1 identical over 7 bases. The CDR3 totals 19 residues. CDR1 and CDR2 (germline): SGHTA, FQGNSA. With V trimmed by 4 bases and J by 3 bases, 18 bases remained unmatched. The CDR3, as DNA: TGTGCCAGCAGCTCAACCGAGCCGTCGACAGGGCCGCTCTACAATGAGCAGTTCTTC. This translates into CASSSTEPSTGPLYNEQFF.

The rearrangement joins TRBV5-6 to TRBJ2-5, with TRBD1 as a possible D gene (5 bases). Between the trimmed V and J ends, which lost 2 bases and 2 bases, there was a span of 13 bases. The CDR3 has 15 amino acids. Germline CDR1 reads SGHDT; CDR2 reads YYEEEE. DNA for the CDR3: TGTGCCAGCAGCTTTTACATGGGGCAGCAAGAGACCCAGTACTTC. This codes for CASSFYMGQQETQYF.

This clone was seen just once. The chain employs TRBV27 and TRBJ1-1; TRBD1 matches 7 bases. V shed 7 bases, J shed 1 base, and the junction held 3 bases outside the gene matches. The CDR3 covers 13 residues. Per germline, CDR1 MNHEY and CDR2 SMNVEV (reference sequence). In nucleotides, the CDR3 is TGTGCCAGCAAGCGGGACAGGAACACTGAAGCTTTCTTT. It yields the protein CASKRDRNTEAFF.